The 23 T cell receptor beta chains presented below share a single source sample, sequenced in a study of T cells in tumors after PD-1 blockade (dated by TCRdb to about 2019). Library generation was performed with the immunoSEQ multiplex PCR assay. The table comes from immuneACCESS by way of TCRdb, which keeps in-frame sequences with V and J called. Part of the clones is missing from these tables; in studies checked, under half for an unresolved V gene and the rest for unknown reasons. This sample holds 60,000 to 65,000 clones; approximately 79% were observed only once. The ten biggest clones cover around 4.7% of the sample. The sample's time point label, in plain terms: after anti-PD-1 therapy. Sequences were derived from PBMCs, sampled after anti-PD-1 treatment. The receptors were sampled from a human donor with basal cell carcinoma.

V gene TRBV7-9 combines with J gene TRBJ2-7; no clear D gene. V lost 5 bases to trimming and J lost 2 bases, with 7 bases between them. The germline CDR1 and CDR2 sequences are SEHNR and FQNEAQ (reference sequence). CDR3 length equals 12 residues. The CDR3: CASSQPTYEQYF. The CDR3, as DNA: TGTGCCAGCAGCCAGCCGACCTACGAGCAGTACTTC.

V and J are TRBV5-6 and TRBJ2-6; D uncertain. V lost 2 bases, J lost 6 bases, and 18 bases lay in between. The germline gives CDR1 SGHDT, CDR2 YYEEEE. The CDR3 runs to 17 residues. CDR3: CASSFDLLDSLANVLTF. CDR3 nucleotides: TGTGCCAGCAGCTTTGACCTGCTAGACTCTTTGGCCAACGTCCTGACTTTC.

In its sample, this clone was seen once. V usage is TRBV6-5 and J usage is TRBJ1-1; D possibly corresponds to TRBD1 (6 bases). Germline-derived CDR1 and CDR2 are MNHEY and SVGAGI. The CDR3 contains 13 residues. The V end lost 6 bases, the J end lost 1 base, and 9 bases lay between the germline ends. The CDR3 loop reads CASRGGANTEAFF. The CDR3 nucleotides are TGTGCCAGCAGGGGGGGGGCGAACACTGAAGCTTTCTTT.

The gene calls are TRBV27 and TRBJ1-2, with TRBD1 identical over 7 bases. V lost 5 bases, J lost 7 bases, and 7 bases stayed unmatched. The CDR3 spans 13 residues. Germline V gene lookup returns CDR1 MNHEY and CDR2 SMNVEV (reference sequence). CDR3 sequence reads: CASSPRTGSGYTF. CDR3 in DNA: TGTGCCAGCAGTCCAAGGACAGGATCTGGCTACACCTTC.

The gene calls are TRBV3-1 (or the pseudogene TRBV3-2) and TRBJ1-5; 9 bases match TRBD1. Per germline, CDR1 LGHDT and CDR2 YNNKEL (reference sequence). CDR3 length: 16 amino acids. With V trimmed by 2 bases and J by 2 bases, 4 bases remained unmatched. The CDR3 loop reads CASSQTGGAGNQPQHF. In nucleotides, the CDR3 is TGTGCCAGCAGCCAAACAGGGGGCGCCGGCAATCAGCCCCAGCATTTT.

The chain carries TRBV19 and TRBJ1-5, with 7 bases lining up with TRBD1. Trimming removed 1 base from V and 1 base from J; junction bases left unmatched: 4. CDR1 and CDR2 from the germline V gene are LNHDA and SQIVND (reference sequence). The CDR3 is 16 residues long. CDR3 amino acids: CASSIGPTGSNQPQHF. Here the CDR3 DNA reads TGTGCCAGTAGTATAGGCCCGACAGGGAGCAATCAGCCCCAGCATTTT.

The chain couples TRBV6-6 to TRBJ1-5; D ambiguous. Trimming pared 5 bases from V and 5 bases from J, leaving 13 bases between. The germline gives CDR1 MNHNY, CDR2 SVGAGI (reference sequence). The CDR3 is 14 residues long. CDR3 loop: CASSPVGLDQPQHF. The CDR3 DNA reads TGTGCCAGCAGTCCCGTGGGGTTGGATCAGCCCCAGCATTTT.

The chain joins TRBV25-1 to TRBJ1-5; tentatively, D is TRBD1 (5 bases). CDR1 and CDR2 (germline): MGHDK, SYGVNS. The V end was cut by 8 bases, the J end by 2 bases, with 10 bases between. The length of the CDR3 is 13 residues. CDR3 amino acids: CASDPGGNQPQHF. The CDR3 nucleotides read TGTGCCAGCGATCCGGGGGGCAATCAGCCCCAGCATTTT.

The J gene is TRBJ1-4, the V gene TRBV6-5; D gene uncertain. This CDR3 spans 13 amino acids. V was trimmed by 6 bases and J by 7 bases, leaving 12 bases between them. Germline V gene lookup returns CDR1 MNHEY and CDR2 SVGAGI. CDR3 in DNA: TGTGCCAGCAGGAGGAGCAGCGGTGAAAAACTGTTTTTT. The encoded protein is CASRRSSGEKLFF.

The CDR3 sequence: CASSLSLAWGTDTQYF. The DNA for the CDR3 is TGTGCCAGCAGCTTATCGTTGGCGTGGGGCACAGATACGCAGTATTTT. This sequence joins TRBV7-6 and TRBJ2-3; D gene ambiguous. The length of the CDR3 is 16 residues. Trimming cost V 2 bases and J 1 base, with 13 bases left between them. Germline V gene lookup returns CDR1 SGHVS and CDR2 FNYEAQ.

The chain employs TRBV19 and TRBJ2-3, with 8 bases matching TRBD1. CDR1 and CDR2 from the germline V gene are LNHDA and SQIVND (reference sequence). Trimming at V came to 6 bases and at J to 2 bases, leaving 4 bases not matched to a gene. CDR3 size: 14 residues. The CDR3 reads CASRRQGSTDTQYF. The CDR3 nucleotides read TGTGCCAGTAGGCGACAGGGGTCCACAGATACGCAGTATTTT.

V usage is TRBV12-5 and J usage is TRBJ2-1; D is undetermined. CDR1 is LGHNT and CDR2 is FRNRAP in the germline V gene. The CDR3 is 12 amino acids. V was cut by 6 bases and J by 6 bases, with 9 bases left in between. The CDR3 protein is CASGLALNEQFF. Here the CDR3 DNA reads TGTGCTAGTGGCCTGGCCCTCAATGAGCAGTTCTTC.

Only one count was recorded for this clone. V gene TRBV7-8 combines with J gene TRBJ1-4; D unclear. The germline V gene encodes CDR1 SGHVS and CDR2 FQNEAQ. V lost 2 bases and J 6 bases, leaving 1 base between the germline ends. CDR3 length equals 11 residues. Here the CDR3 DNA reads TGTGCCAGCAGCTTATATGAAAAACTGTTTTTT. It is translated as CASSLYEKLFF.

J is TRBJ2-3 and V is TRBV28; D is unresolved. This CDR3 has 14 residues. With 5 bases removed from V and 2 bases from J, the gap between germline ends came to 11 bases. Germline CDR1 MDHEN, CDR2 SYDVKM. The CDR3 DNA follows: TGTGCCAGCAGTCCGATAGTGGTCACAGATACGCAGTATTTT. Translation gives CASSPIVVTDTQYF.

This clone counts as medium-sized (0.01 to 0.1%). The genes are TRBV5-4 and TRBJ2-7; 8 bases agree with TRBD2. This CDR3 is built from 16 residues. V shed 0 bases and J 0 bases; nucleotides not matched to a gene: 5. Germline V lookup: CDR1 SGHNT, CDR2 YYREEE (reference sequence). The CDR3: CASSLVSGGNSYEQYF. CDR3 nucleotide sequence: TGTGCCAGCAGCTTGGTGAGCGGGGGCAACTCCTACGAGCAGTACTTC.

This clone came up a few times. This CDR3 is CASSLTSRQLNSPLHF. DNA of the CDR3: TGCGCCAGCAGCTTGACATCGCGACAGCTAAATTCACCCCTCCACTTT. The chain has TRBV5-1 and TRBJ1-6, with a possible D match to TRBD1 (5 bases). The CDR3 is made up of 16 amino acids. CDR1 is SGHRS, CDR2 YFSETQ, per germline. The V end was cut by 1 base, the J end by 7 bases, with 15 bases between.

This clone was detected only once. The chain couples TRBV5-6 to TRBJ2-1, with a possible D match to TRBD1 (6 bases). Germline CDR1 and CDR2: SGHDT and YYEEEE. The CDR3 loop spans 16 amino acids. Trimming took 5 bases from V and 1 from J, leaving 16 bases between them. In nucleotides, the CDR3 is TGTGCCAGCAGTCCTCAGGGGTACGAGTCCTACAATGAGCAGTTCTTC. This encodes CASSPQGYESYNEQFF. Together with reference TRBV5-6 and TRBJ2-1, the CDR3 gives the full variable domain: DAGVTQSPTHLIKTRGQQVTLRCSPKSGHDTVSWYQQALGQGPQFIFQYYEEEERQRGNFPDRFSGHQFPNYSSELNVNALLLGDSALYLCASSPQGYESYNEQFFGPGTRLTVL.

This clone occurred once. J is TRBJ2-7 and V is TRBV18; D is possibly TRBD1 (5 bases). This CDR3 comprises 14 residues. V lost 0 bases, J lost 4 bases, and 10 bases lay in between. The germline CDR1 and CDR2 sequences are KGHSH and LQKENI. CDR3 in amino acids: CASSPPSGLYEQYF. The CDR3 bases are TGTGCCAGCTCACCACCGTCAGGGCTGTACGAGCAGTACTTC.

The rearrangement joins TRBV29-1 to TRBJ1-2; D gene unclear. From germline, CDR1 is SQVTM and CDR2 ANQGSEA. There are 12 residues in the CDR3. Trimming removed 1 base at V and 6 bases at J, with 9 bases between. This CDR3 reads CSVEVGLDGYTF. CDR3 nucleotides: TGCAGCGTTGAAGTAGGTTTGGATGGCTACACCTTC.

The chain employs TRBV30 and TRBJ2-5; TRBD2 might be the D (6 bases). From germline, CDR1 is GTSNPN and CDR2 SVGIG (reference sequence). CDR3 length equals 20 residues. Between the trimmed V and J ends, which lost 2 bases and 0 bases, there was a span of 28 bases. The DNA for the CDR3 is TGTGCCTGGAGTACTGTATTTCGGCAGGCGGGGAAAACGTACCAAGAGACCCAGTACTTC. Protein product: CAWSTVFRQAGKTYQETQYF.

The chain is built from TRBV7-2 and TRBJ2-7, with 11 nucleotides matching TRBD2. This CDR3 has 17 amino acids. CDR1 SGHTA and CDR2 FQGNSA come from the germline V gene. Losses at the gene ends were 4 bases for V and 2 bases for J; bases not matched to a gene: 10. CDR3 sequence: CASSYTAGTSGTYEQYF. In DNA, the CDR3 is TGTGCCAGCAGCTATACCGCCGGGACTAGCGGAACCTACGAGCAGTACTTC.

This chain links TRBV7-9 with TRBJ2-3; D is undetermined. CDR1 SEHNR and CDR2 FQNEAQ come from the germline V gene (reference sequence). Trimming left V 0 bases short and J 5 bases short, with 9 bases between. This CDR3 has 14 residues. CDR3 DNA sequence: TGTGCCAGCAGCTTAGCGGAGACGGGAGATACGCAGTATTTT. This encodes CASSLAETGDTQYF.

This clone has only a few counts. The chain carries TRBV10-1 and TRBJ2-2, with D tentatively TRBD2 (7 bases). Germline assignment: CDR1 WNHNN and CDR2 SYGVQD (reference sequence). The CDR3 totals 15 residues. V was pared by 5 bases and J by 0 bases, with 10 bases between. The CDR3 sequence: CASSSGGSNTGELFF. The CDR3 DNA is TGCGCCAGCAGTTCGGGGGGCTCGAACACCGGGGAGCTGTTTTTT.